These T cell receptor beta chains were read from a single sample in a study of response to subunit inactivated influenza vaccine. TCRdb recomputed calls from the RT-PCR reads with MiXCR, one row per CDR3 protein. The sample holds about 520,000 distinct CDR3 sequences, approximately 7.7% seen once. This specimen was PBMCs from blood, taken around 25 months after vaccination. These receptors originate from a man aged 50 to 75 who received an inactivated influenza vaccine. Each CDR3 is given with its conserved first and last residue. A D gene is named only where the DNA matches it firmly. Clone size is not always given. Where it is, it says once, few, many or a class for expanded clones.

clone size	D gene	V gene	J gene	CDR3 protein	CDR3 DNA
-	TRBD1	TRBV5-1	TRBJ2-5	CASSWGTGGSETQYF	TGCGCCAGCAGCTGGGGGACAGGGGGTTCAGAGACCCAGTACTTC
few	-	TRBV20-1	TRBJ1-1	CSARDPLGDKNTEAFF	TGCAGTGCTAGAGATCCCCTCGGGGACAAGAACACTGAAGCTTTCTTT
-	TRBD2	TRBV6-5	TRBJ2-6	CAGSYLGLAASSGANVLTF	TGTGCCGGCAGTTACCTAGGACTAGCGGCCAGCTCTGGGGCCAACGTCCTGACTTTC
few	TRBD2	TRBV7-2	TRBJ2-5	CASSWRLAGSETQYF	TGTGCCAGCAGCTGGCGACTAGCGGGATCCGAGACCCAGTACTTC
many	TRBD1	TRBV5-6	TRBJ2-1	CASSPTGGSVEQFF	TGTGCCAGCAGCCCGACAGGGGGAAGTGTTGAGCAGTTCTTC
few	TRBD2	TRBV28	TRBJ2-1	CASTIVSGDYNEQFF	TGTGCCAGCACCATCGTAAGCGGGGACTACAATGAGCAGTTCTTC
many	-	TRBV24-1	TRBJ2-1	CATSDRMGVSYNEQFF	TGTGCCACCAGTGACCGTATGGGAGTCTCCTACAATGAGCAGTTCTTC
many	-	TRBV6-5	TRBJ2-7	CASSYSSLGYEQYF	TGTGCCAGCAGTTACTCAAGCCTGGGGTACGAGCAGTACTTC
many	-	TRBV25-1	TRBJ1-1	CASSEGTEAFF	TGTGCCAGCAGCGAGGGCACTGAAGCTTTCTTT
-	-	TRBV28	TRBJ2-2	CASSWKVGELFF	TGTGCCAGCAGTTGGAAGGTCGGGGAGCTGTTTTTT
few	-	TRBV6-1	TRBJ1-5	CASSIGHHSNQPQHF	TGTGCCAGCAGTATCGGACACCATAGCAATCAGCCCCAGCATTTT
many	TRBD1	TRBV2	TRBJ2-5	CASTYQGQGAETQYF	TGTGCCAGCACCTATCAGGGACAGGGGGCAGAGACCCAGTACTTC
few	TRBD2	TRBV20-1	TRBJ2-5	CSASSHLRLAGPVNF	TGCAGTGCTAGTTCCCATCTGCGACTAGCGGGGCCCGTCAACTTC
many	-	TRBV20-1	TRBJ2-1	CSARGGHDSYNEQFF	TGCAGTGCTAGAGGTGGGCACGACTCCTACAATGAGCAGTTCTTC
-	-	TRBV29-1	TRBJ1-5	CSVVLLADTYRSNHPQHF	TGCAGCGTTGTTCTACTGGCGGACACCTACAGGAGCAATCATCCCCAGCATTTT
-	TRBD2	TRBV7-2	TRBJ2-2	CASSPSGLAGTAGELFF	TGTGCCAGCAGCCCGAGCGGGCTAGCGGGGACAGCCGGGGAGCTGTTTTTT
many	-	TRBV5-6	TRBJ2-3	CASSLLAVGTDTQYF	TGTGCCAGCAGCTTGCTAGCAGTCGGCACAGATACGCAGTATTTT
-	TRBD2	TRBV3-1	TRBJ2-2	CASSRLALTGELFF	TGTGCCAGCAGCCGACTAGCGCTCACCGGGGAGCTGTTTTTT
-	TRBD2	TRBV4-3	TRBJ2-3	CASSQRLRAGGSDTQYF	TGCGCCAGCAGCCAAAGGCTAAGGGCGGGAGGCTCAGATACGCAGTATTTT
few	-	TRBV20-1	TRBJ1-1	CSASGPSVSNTEAFF	TGCAGTGCTAGTGGCCCATCCGTTTCGAACACTGAAGCTTTCTTT
-	-	TRBV7-9	TRBJ2-5	CASSLRGNREETQYF	TGTGCCAGCAGCTTAAGGGGTAACAGGGAAGAGACCCAGTACTTC
-	TRBD1	TRBV11-2	TRBJ1-1	CASSLPPRTGRRNTEAFF	TGTGCCAGCAGCTTACCCCCACGGACAGGGCGCAGGAACACTGAAGCTTTCTTT
many	-	TRBV28	TRBJ1-1	CASSLKLTEAFF	TGTGCCAGCAGTTTAAAACTCACTGAAGCTTTCTTT
many	TRBD2	TRBV29-1	TRBJ2-3	CSVGSAGEGSDTQYF	TGCAGCGTTGGATCTGCCGGGGAGGGCTCAGATACGCAGTATTTT
few	-	TRBV28	TRBJ2-7	CASSLGGRGDYEQYF	TGTGCCAGCAGTTTGGGGGGCAGGGGAGACTACGAGCAGTACTTC
-	TRBD1	TRBV20-1	TRBJ1-2	CSASSGQGVRGYTF	TGCAGTGCTTCATCCGGGCAGGGGGTCCGTGGCTACACCTTC
-	-	TRBV12-3/TRBV12-4	TRBJ2-6	CASSLGSGADVLTF	TGTGCCAGCAGTTTAGGCTCTGGGGCCGACGTCCTGACTTTC
many	-	TRBV18	TRBJ2-2	CASSSRLNTGELFF	TGTGCCAGCTCATCCAGACTAAACACCGGGGAGCTGTTTTTT
-	TRBD2	TRBV20-1	TRBJ2-3	CSAREPSGRQDTQYF	TGCAGTGCTAGAGAGCCCAGCGGGAGGCAAGATACGCAGTATTTT
-	-	TRBV25-1	TRBJ2-3	CASSVPGTDTQYF	TGTGCCAGCAGTGTGCCTGGCACAGATACGCAGTATTTT
-	TRBD2	TRBV7-6	TRBJ2-1	CASSSRLGTSGSNEQFF	TGTGCCAGCAGCTCCAGACTTGGGACTAGCGGGAGCAATGAGCAGTTCTTC
few	-	TRBV7-8	TRBJ1-3	CASSLGLVPSGNTIYF	TGTGCCAGCAGCTTAGGGTTGGTACCCTCTGGAAACACCATATATTTT
few	-	TRBV12-3/TRBV12-4	TRBJ2-7	CASSLSGSGYEQYF	TGTGCCAGCAGTTTATCCGGCTCGGGGTACGAGCAGTACTTC
many	-	TRBV20-1	TRBJ2-3	CSASSWMDTDTQYF	TGCAGTGCTAGTTCATGGATGGACACAGATACGCAGTATTTT
medium-sized	-	TRBV28	TRBJ2-7	CASSFRLGGPREQYF	TGTGCCAGCAGTTTTAGGTTGGGGGGCCCGAGGGAGCAGTACTTC
few	-	TRBV6-2/TRBV6-3	TRBJ1-1	CASSYLAEGTEAFF	TGTGCCAGCAGTTACTTAGCTGAGGGCACTGAAGCTTTCTTT
-	-	TRBV7-9	TRBJ2-1	CASSHGPYRDNEQFF	TGTGCCAGCAGCCATGGGCCCTACAGGGACAATGAGCAGTTCTTC
many	-	TRBV12-3/TRBV12-4	TRBJ1-1	CASSLQANTEAFF	TGTGCCAGCAGTCTACAGGCGAACACTGAAGCTTTCTTT
many	-	TRBV24-1	TRBJ2-1	CATSDLGVSYTNEQFF	TGTGCCACCAGTGACTTGGGGGTATCCTACACGAATGAGCAGTTCTTC
many	-	TRBV5-1	TRBJ1-4	CASSLAGPVSTATNEKLFF	TGCGCCAGCAGCTTGGCAGGGCCCGTTTCCACAGCAACTAATGAAAAACTGTTTTTT
few	-	TRBV5-1	TRBJ2-1	CASGALGQGSYNEQFF	TGCGCCAGCGGTGCCCTGGGGCAGGGGAGCTACAATGAGCAGTTCTTC
-	-	TRBV29-1	TRBJ2-7	CSVSRSAYYEQYF	TGCAGCGTGAGCCGAAGCGCCTATTACGAGCAGTACTTC
many	-	TRBV29-1	TRBJ1-1	CSVEDPRFREAFF	TGCAGCGTTGAAGATCCGAGGTTCCGTGAAGCTTTCTTT
many	TRBD2	TRBV15	TRBJ2-3	CATSGGAGTTDTQYF	TGTGCCACCAGCGGGGGAGCGGGAACCACAGATACGCAGTATTTT
many	-	TRBV20-1	TRBJ2-1	CSASGRQGSYNEQFF	TGCAGTGCTAGCGGAAGGCAGGGCTCCTACAATGAGCAGTTCTTC
few	TRBD1	TRBV29-1	TRBJ2-5	CSVEGTGGSETQYF	TGCAGCGTTGAAGGTACAGGGGGCAGCGAGACCCAGTACTTC
few	TRBD1	TRBV13	TRBJ2-7	CASSARGQGGYEQYF	TGTGCCAGCAGCGCCAGGGGACAGGGGGGCTACGAGCAGTACTTC
few	TRBD1	TRBV20-1	TRBJ2-1	CSASRQGNEQFF	TGCAGTGCTTCAAGACAGGGCAATGAGCAGTTCTTC
few	TRBD2	TRBV12-3/TRBV12-4	TRBJ2-6	CASRPTGTSGLESGANVLTF	TGTGCCAGCAGACCAACCGGGACTAGCGGGTTAGAATCTGGGGCCAACGTCCTGACTTTC
few	TRBD1	TRBV6-1	TRBJ2-7	CASSIDRGYEQYF	TGTGCCAGCAGCATAGACAGGGGTTACGAGCAGTACTTC
-	TRBD2	TRBV7-6	TRBJ2-1	CASSSQGLAGGLEQFF	TGTGCCAGCAGCTCCCAAGGACTAGCGGGAGGTCTTGAGCAGTTCTTC
few	TRBD2	TRBV4-1	TRBJ2-3	CASSPQRPGTSVTDTQYF	TGCGCCAGCAGCCCACAACGTCCCGGGACTAGCGTTACAGATACGCAGTATTTT
-	TRBD1	TRBV3-1	TRBJ1-2	CASSQGQSYGYTF	TGTGCCAGCAGCCAGGGACAGTCCTATGGCTACACCTTC
many	TRBD2	TRBV28	TRBJ2-3	CASSLASGRTDTQYF	TGTGCCAGCAGTTTAGCTAGCGGACGCACAGATACGCAGTATTTT